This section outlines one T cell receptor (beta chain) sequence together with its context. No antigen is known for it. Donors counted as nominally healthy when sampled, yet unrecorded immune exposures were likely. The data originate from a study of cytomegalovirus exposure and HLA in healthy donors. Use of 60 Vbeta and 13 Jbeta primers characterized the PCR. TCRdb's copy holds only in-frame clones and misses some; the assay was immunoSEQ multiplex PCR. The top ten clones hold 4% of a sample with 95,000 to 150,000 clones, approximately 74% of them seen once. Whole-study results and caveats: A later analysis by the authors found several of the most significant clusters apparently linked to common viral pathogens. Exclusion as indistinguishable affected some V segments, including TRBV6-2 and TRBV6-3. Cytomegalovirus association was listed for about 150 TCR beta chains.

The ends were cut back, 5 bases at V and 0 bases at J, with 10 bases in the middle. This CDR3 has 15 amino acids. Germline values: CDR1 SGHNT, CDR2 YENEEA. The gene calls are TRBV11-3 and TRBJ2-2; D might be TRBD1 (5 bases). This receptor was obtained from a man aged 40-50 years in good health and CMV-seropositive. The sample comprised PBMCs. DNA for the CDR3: TGTGCCAGCAGCCCAGGGTCCACGAACACCGGGGAGCTGTTTTTT. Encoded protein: CASSPGSTNTGELFF.